Listed below are T cell receptor beta chains from one sample, sequenced in a study of T cells in Graves' hyperthyroidism and ophthalmopathy. TCRdb fed the multiplex PCR reads into MiXCR, producing one record per CDR3 protein. Altogether around 300,000 distinct CDR3 sequences are present, roughly 15% being singletons, with the ten largest covering under 8%. Material for sequencing was blood. The receptor set was obtained from a woman aged 40 to 49 with Graves' hyperthyroidism. CDR3s include the opening cysteine and the closing phenylalanine or tryptophan. D genes are given only for firm matches. Expanded clones are given a class, and other clones once, few, many or no size at all.

TRBJ1-3 . TRBV7-9 . TGTGCCAGCGCAGCCGGGAGTGGAAACACCATATATTTT CASAAGSGNTIYF
TRBJ2-7 TRBD1 TRBV10-3 . TGTGCCATCAGTGAGTCAGGGACAGGGACCACCTACGAGCAGTACTTC CAISESGTGTTYEQYF
TRBJ2-3 . TRBV5-4 . TGTGCCAGCAGCTTGCCGGGCGAGGCTAGCACAGATACGCAGTATTTT CASSLPGEASTDTQYF
TRBJ1-2 TRBD1 TRBV7-9 few TGTGCCAGCAGCACGGACAGGGATCGTGGCTACACCTTC CASSTDRDRGYTF
TRBJ2-1 TRBD2 TRBV9 few TGTGCCAGTAGTACTAGCGGGGTTTACAATGAGCAGTTCTTC CASSTSGVYNEQFF
TRBJ2-1 TRBD2 TRBV6-2/TRBV6-3 many TGTGCCAGCAGTCGAACTCGGTCCTTAGCGGGACGTGAGCAGTTCTTC CASSRTRSLAGREQFF
TRBJ2-7 TRBD2 TRBV6-2/TRBV6-3 many TGTGCCAGCAGTGCGGGACTAGCCCACGGTCCATCGAGCTCCTACGAGCAGTACTTC CASSAGLAHGPSSSYEQYF
TRBJ2-1 TRBD2 TRBV2 once TGTGCCAGCAGTGATACCCTAGCGGGAATCCGTGAGCAGTTCTTC CASSDTLAGIREQFF
TRBJ2-3 . TRBV5-1 few TGCGCCAGCAGCTTGCGTCAGGAGACAGATACGCAGTATTTT CASSLRQETDTQYF
TRBJ2-2 . TRBV18 . TGTGCCAGCTCACCTCCTCTTACCGGGGAGCTGTTTTTT CASSPPLTGELFF
TRBJ1-1 TRBD1 TRBV20-1 . TGCAGTGCTTCGGGACAGGGGAACACTGAAGCTTTCTTT CSASGQGNTEAFF
TRBJ2-7 . TRBV7-9 many TGTGCCAGCAGCTTCGGACAGAGCCGCTCCTACGAGCAGTACTTC CASSFGQSRSYEQYF
TRBJ1-1 . TRBV10-2 few TGCGCCAGCAGTGAAGAGGGCCGGGAGAACACTGAAGCTTTCTTT CASSEEGRENTEAFF
TRBJ2-1 TRBD2 TRBV6-2/TRBV6-3 many TGTGCCAGCAGTCCCGCGGGACTAGCCAATGAGCAGTTCTTC CASSPAGLANEQFF
TRBJ2-5 . TRBV20-1 few TGCAGTGCCCTAGACGGTATAGAGACCCAGTACTTC CSALDGIETQYF
TRBJ1-6 . TRBV3-1 . TGTGCCAGCAGCCAAGTGCCCTATTACATGGGGTCACCCCTCCACTTT CASSQVPYYMGSPLHF
TRBJ1-1 TRBD1 TRBV5-1 many TGCGCCAGCAGCTTGGACAGGGGATGGGGTGGGAACACTGAAGCTTTCTTT CASSLDRGWGGNTEAFF
TRBJ1-1 . TRBV13 many TGTGCCAGCAGCTTGCGACAGAGGAACACTGAAGCTTTCTTT CASSLRQRNTEAFF
TRBJ2-1 TRBD2 TRBV10-3 few TGTGCCATCAGTGAGTCGACTCTTACTAGCGGGAGAACCTCCTACAATGAGCAGTTCTTC CAISESTLTSGRTSYNEQFF
TRBJ2-2 TRBD2 TRBV6-2/TRBV6-3 few TGTGCCAGCAGCAAACGAAATCCGGGACTAGTTGGTTCGGGGGAGCTGTTTTTT CASSKRNPGLVGSGELFF
TRBJ1-1 TRBD1 TRBV10-2 . TGCGCCAGCAGTGACCCAGGGGGAAAAACTGAAGCTTTCTTT CASSDPGGKTEAFF
TRBJ1-1 . TRBV10-2 . TGCGCCAGCAGTACCCGACCCACGCAAGGCACTGAAGCTTTCTTT CASSTRPTQGTEAFF
TRBJ1-2 . TRBV20-1 few TGCAGTGCTAGAGATGCCGGAGATTGGGGTGGCTACACCTTC CSARDAGDWGGYTF
TRBJ2-1 TRBD2 TRBV12-3/TRBV12-4 many TGTGCCAGCAGTCCGGTTAGCGGGAGCGGTAATAGTAGCTACAATGAGCAGTTCTTC CASSPVSGSGNSSYNEQFF
TRBJ2-7 TRBD2 TRBV12-3/TRBV12-4 many TGTGCCAGCAGTCGGACTAGCGGGAGGTCCTACGAGCAGTACTTC CASSRTSGRSYEQYF
TRBJ2-1 . TRBV2 many TGTGCCAGCCAGGAGCGAGAAAACAATGAGCAGTTCTTC CASQERENNEQFF
TRBJ1-6 . TRBV28 many TGTGCCAGCAGTTTTCTACCCGGACAGATGAATTCACCCCTCCACTTT CASSFLPGQMNSPLHF
TRBJ1-2 . TRBV2 many TGTGCCAGCAGTCAATTTAACTATGGCTACACCTTC CASSQFNYGYTF